Presented here are 17 T cell receptor beta chains from one specimen sequenced in a study of beta chain features in type 1 diabetes. The whole isolated RNA underwent reverse transcription, so sequencing captured expressed TCRB transcripts. This table comes from immunoSEQ multiplex PCR, and its TCRdb copy is limited to in-frame clones, with some not included. The table lists hundreds of thousands of clones, less than 15% of them singletons, with about 6.7% in the top ten. The sequenced material came from central memory CD4+ T cells from blood. The receptors here all came from a man aged 25 to 40 in good health.

The chain links TRBV4-1 to TRBJ2-2; D remains ambiguous. Germline CDR1 reads MGHRA; CDR2 reads YSYEKL. This CDR3 region has 14 residues. Trimming took off 0 bases at V and 8 bases at J, with 10 bases between the two ends. The CDR3, as DNA: TGCGCCAGCAGCCAAGATACCCAAACAGGGGAGCTGTTTTTT. The encoded protein is CASSQDTQTGELFF.

This clone turned up a few times. The chain combines TRBV27 with TRBJ1-6, with D possibly matching TRBD1 (5 bases). Trimming took 2 bases from V and 10 from J, leaving 15 bases between them. The CDR3 runs to 15 residues. Germline V gives CDR1 MNHEY, CDR2 SMNVEV (reference sequence). The CDR3 DNA sequence: TGTGCCAGCAGTTTAGGGGCAGTTATTGGCTCACCCCTCCACTTT. It codes for CASSLGAVIGSPLHF.

The genes are TRBV5-6 and TRBJ2-4; tentatively, D is TRBD1 or TRBD2 (6 bases each). The CDR3 spans 14 residues. With 0 bases removed from V and 9 bases from J, the gap between germline ends came to 13 bases. Germline V gene lookup returns CDR1 SGHDT and CDR2 YYEEEE. CDR3 residues: CASSLAGAVGIQYF. In DNA form, the CDR3 reads TGTGCCAGCAGCTTGGCGGGGGCTGTGGGCATTCAGTACTTC.

This clone has just a few counts. This rearrangement joins TRBV9 to TRBJ2-3; 12 nucleotides line up with TRBD2. From germline, CDR1 is SGDLS and CDR2 YYNGEE. The CDR3 totals 14 residues. J lost 4 bases, V lost 7 bases, and 4 bases had no gene match. The CDR3 bases are TGTGCCAGCTCGACTAGCGGGAGCCCAGATACGCAGTATTTT. Protein product: CASSTSGSPDTQYF. Full variable domain (missing parts from reference TRBV9 and TRBJ2-3): DSGVTQTPKHLITATGQRVTLRCSPRSGDLSVYWYQQSLDQGLQFLIQYYNGEERAKGNILERFSAQQFPDLHSELNLSSLELGDSALYFCASSTSGSPDTQYFGPGTRLTVL.

V usage is TRBV5-8 and J usage is TRBJ1-2; 7 nucleotides match TRBD1. The CDR3 is 11 residues long. Trimming removed 9 bases from V and 5 bases from J; junction bases left unmatched: 4. In germline, CDR1 is SGHTS, CDR2 YDEGEE. CDR3 residues: CATRTGYGYTF. The CDR3 coding sequence is TGTGCCACACGGACAGGTTATGGCTACACCTTC.

This clone was counted only a few times. This chain joins TRBV11-2 and TRBJ1-1; unclear D gene. Trimming took off 3 bases at V and 1 base at J, with 6 bases between the two ends. Germline V lookup: CDR1 SGHAT, CDR2 FQNNGV. There are 13 residues in the CDR3. CDR3 sequence (DNA): TGTGCCAGCAGCTTGCGGAGGAACACTGAAGCTTTCTTT. As protein: CASSLRRNTEAFF.

The V and J genes are TRBV7-2 and TRBJ2-5; D is uncertain. CDR1 is SGHTA and CDR2 is FQGNSA in the germline V gene. V was pared by 1 base and J by 5 bases, with 11 bases between. This CDR3 contains 14 residues. CDR3 amino acids: CASSLVGFGETQYF. The CDR3 region has the DNA TGTGCCAGCAGCTTAGTCGGGTTTGGGGAGACCCAGTACTTC. The variable domain in full, with the rest retrieved from reference TRBV7-2 and TRBJ2-5, is GAGVSQSPSNKVTEKGKDVELRCDPISGHTALYWYRQSLGQGLEFLIYFQGNSAPDKSGLPSDRFSAERTGGSVSTLTIQRTQQEDSAVYLCASSLVGFGETQYFGPGTRLLVL.

In its sample, this clone was seen a few times. The chain couples TRBV19 to TRBJ1-5; D is possibly TRBD1 (6 bases). Germline CDR1 reads LNHDA; CDR2 reads SQIVND (reference sequence). The CDR3 extends over 15 amino acids. The V end was cut by 4 bases, the J end by 0 bases, with 10 bases between. CDR3 nucleotides: TGTGCCAGTAGTACGACCAGGGGTAGCAATCAGCCCCAGCATTTT. This gives the protein CASSTTRGSNQPQHF.

The V and J genes are TRBV2 and TRBJ2-2, with 9 bases that match TRBD1. The junction had 13 bases not matched to a gene; V was cut back by 11 bases and J by 15 bases. Germline V CDR1 and CDR2: SNHLY, FYNNEI. The length of the CDR3 is 12 residues. CDR3 sequence reads: CAGSSGQGRLFF. CDR3 DNA: TGTGCCGGTAGTAGTGGACAGGGGCGGTTGTTTTTT. The whole variable domain, filled in from reference TRBV2 and TRBJ2-2, reads EPEVTQTPSHQVTQMGQEVILRCVPISNHLYFYWYRQILGQKVEFLVSFYNNEISEKSEIFDDQFSVERPDGSNFTLKIRSTKLEDSAMYFCAGSSGQGRLFFGEGSRLTVL.

CDR3: CASSTGDSYGYTF. In DNA form, the CDR3 reads TGTGCCAGCAGCACCGGGGACAGCTATGGCTACACCTTC. This rearrangement joins TRBV7-2 to TRBJ1-2; 7 bases fit TRBD1. Trimming at V came to 5 bases and at J to 4 bases, leaving 4 bases not matched to a gene. Germline CDR1 reads SGHTA; CDR2 reads FQGNSA. This CDR3 has 13 amino acids.

This clone was observed a few times. V usage is TRBV7-2 and J usage is TRBJ2-7; D call uncertain. V was pared by 5 bases and J by 3 bases, with 17 bases between. This CDR3 spans 15 amino acids. CDR1 and CDR2 (germline): SGHTA, FQGNSA. CDR3 region: CASSHQGPRGYEQYF. In nucleotides, the CDR3 is TGTGCCAGCAGCCACCAAGGACCCCGCGGCTACGAGCAGTACTTC. The whole variable domain, remainder taken from reference TRBV7-2 and TRBJ2-7, is GAGVSQSPSNKVTEKGKDVELRCDPISGHTALYWYRQSLGQGLEFLIYFQGNSAPDKSGLPSDRFSAERTGGSVSTLTIQRTQQEDSAVYLCASSHQGPRGYEQYFGPGTRLTVT.

This clone was detected a few times. The genes are TRBV7-9 and TRBJ2-1; TRBD2 matches at 8 bases. The germline V gene has CDR1 SEHNR and CDR2 FQNEAQ (reference sequence). The ends lost 0 bases at V and 9 bases at J; junction bases unmatched: 7. The CDR3 contains 15 residues. CDR3 protein: CASSLAGGGRGEQFF. CDR3 nucleotides: TGTGCCAGCAGCTTAGCTGGCGGGGGGCGCGGTGAGCAGTTCTTC.

This clone turned up a few times. This chain links TRBV28 with TRBJ2-2; the D gene is possibly TRBD2 (5 bases). CDR3 size: 13 residues. Looked up from germline, CDR1 is MDHEN and CDR2 is SYDVKM. V was cut by 5 bases and J by 7 bases, with 11 bases left in between. The chain's CDR3 is CASSPPAGGELFF. The CDR3 coding sequence is TGTGCCAGCAGTCCCCCTGCGGGCGGGGAGCTGTTTTTT.

V gene TRBV2 combines with J gene TRBJ1-6; a possible D gene is TRBD1 (6 bases). V lost 6 bases, J lost 0 bases, and 12 bases lay in between. Germline V lookup: CDR1 SNHLY, CDR2 FYNNEI. The CDR3 spans 16 residues. The CDR3 region has the DNA TGTGCCAGCAGAAGGGACATCAGCTCCTATAATTCACCCCTCCACTTT. It is translated as CASRRDISSYNSPLHF.

The V call is TRBV7-2, the J call TRBJ2-3; D uncertain. Germline V gene sequence: CDR1 SGHTA, CDR2 FQGNSA. The CDR3 consists of 13 residues. V was cut by 1 base and J by 6 bases, with 8 bases left in between. Here the CDR3 DNA reads TGTGCCAGCAGCTTAGAGGTCGGGGATACGCAGTATTTT. Protein sequence: CASSLEVGDTQYF. The full variable domain, its missing parts supplied by reference TRBV7-2 and TRBJ2-3, is GAGVSQSPSNKVTEKGKDVELRCDPISGHTALYWYRQSLGQGLEFLIYFQGNSAPDKSGLPSDRFSAERTGGSVSTLTIQRTQQEDSAVYLCASSLEVGDTQYFGPGTRLTVL.

In this sample, this clone turned up a few times. The chain recombines TRBV9 with TRBJ2-5, with D perhaps matching TRBD1 (5 bases). Germline V gene data show CDR1 as SGDLS and CDR2 as YYNGEE. V lost 0 bases and J lost 6, with 12 bases in between. The CDR3 is made up of 14 amino acids. CDR3 sequence reads: CASSVEEQEQTQYF. CDR3 bases: TGTGCCAGCAGCGTAGAAGAACAGGAGCAGACCCAGTACTTC.

The V call is TRBV29-1, the J call TRBJ2-7; D is possibly TRBD1 or TRBD2 (6 bases each). The CDR3 has 13 amino acids. Trimming stripped 6 bases from V and 3 bases from J, with 15 bases between. The germline CDR1 and CDR2 sequences are SQVTM and ANQGSEA. CDR3: CSVRVGGGYEQYF. In nucleotides, the CDR3 is TGCAGCGTGCGGGTAGGGGGAGGCTACGAGCAGTACTTC.